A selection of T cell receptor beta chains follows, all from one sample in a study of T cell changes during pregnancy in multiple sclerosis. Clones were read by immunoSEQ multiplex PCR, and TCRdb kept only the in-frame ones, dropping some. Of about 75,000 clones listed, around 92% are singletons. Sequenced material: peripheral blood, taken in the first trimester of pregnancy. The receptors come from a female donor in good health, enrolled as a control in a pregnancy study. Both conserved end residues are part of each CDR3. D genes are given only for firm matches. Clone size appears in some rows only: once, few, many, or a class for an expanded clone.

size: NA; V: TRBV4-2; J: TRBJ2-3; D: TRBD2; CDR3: CASSQGSSGGARRADTQYF; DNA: TGTGCCAGCAGCCAAGGAAGTAGCGGGGGGGCGCGACGGGCAGATACGCAGTATTTT
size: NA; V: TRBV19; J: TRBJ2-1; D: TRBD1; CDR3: CASSIGGTGAYNEQFF; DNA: TGTGCCAGTAGTATAGGAGGGACAGGGGCCTACAATGAGCAGTTCTTC
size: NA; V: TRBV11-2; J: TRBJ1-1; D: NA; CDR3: CASSFAVGARTEAFF; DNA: TGTGCCAGCAGCTTTGCCGTGGGGGCGCGGACTGAAGCTTTCTTT
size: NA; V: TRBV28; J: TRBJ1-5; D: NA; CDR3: CASSLTGYSNQPQHF; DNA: TGTGCCAGCAGTTTAACAGGCTATAGCAATCAGCCCCAGCATTTT
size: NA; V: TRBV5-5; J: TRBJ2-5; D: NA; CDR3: CASSWAGTPQETQYF; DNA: TGTGCCAGCAGCTGGGCCGGGACTCCACAAGAGACCCAGTACTTC
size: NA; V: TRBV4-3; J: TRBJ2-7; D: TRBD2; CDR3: CASSQDMAGASLNYEQYF; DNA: TGCGCCAGCAGCCAAGATATGGCGGGAGCATCTTTAAACTACGAGCAGTACTTC
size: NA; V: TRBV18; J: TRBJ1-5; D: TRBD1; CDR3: CASSPGTGERQPQHF; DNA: TGTGCCAGCTCACCCGGGACAGGGGAACGGCAGCCCCAGCATTTT
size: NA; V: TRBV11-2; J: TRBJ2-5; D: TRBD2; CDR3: CASSLDLLAGAETQYF; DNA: TGTGCCAGCAGCTTAGATCTGCTAGCGGGAGCTGAGACCCAGTACTTC
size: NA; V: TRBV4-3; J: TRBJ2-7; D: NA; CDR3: CASSQTTGKFYEQYF; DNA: TGCGCCAGCAGCCAGACAACGGGGAAGTTCTACGAGCAGTACTTC
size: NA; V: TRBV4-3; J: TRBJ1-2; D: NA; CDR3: CASSQDREINYGYTF; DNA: TGCGCCAGCAGCCAAGATCGTGAGATTAACTATGGCTACACCTTC
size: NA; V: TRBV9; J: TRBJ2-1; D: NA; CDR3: CASSFGSATYNEQFF; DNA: TGTGCCAGCAGCTTCGGGTCAGCTACCTACAATGAGCAGTTCTTC
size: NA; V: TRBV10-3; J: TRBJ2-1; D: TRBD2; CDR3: CAISEGLAGDRRFF; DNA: TGTGCCATCAGTGAGGGGCTAGCGGGGGATCGACGGTTCTTC
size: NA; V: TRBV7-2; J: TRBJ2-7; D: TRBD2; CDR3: CASSLRLAGDREQYF; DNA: TGTGCCAGCAGCTTAAGACTAGCGGGGGACCGCGAGCAGTACTTC
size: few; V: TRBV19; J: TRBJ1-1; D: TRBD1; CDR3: CAVRDRSLMNTEAFF; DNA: TGTGCCGTACGGGACAGGAGCCTCATGAACACTGAAGCTTTCTTT
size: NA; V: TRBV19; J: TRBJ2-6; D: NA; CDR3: CASTPVSGIRAGANVLTF; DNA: TGTGCCAGTACTCCTGTGTCGGGGATTCGGGCTGGGGCCAACGTCCTGACTTTC
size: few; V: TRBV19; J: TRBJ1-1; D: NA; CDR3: CASARVEAFF; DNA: TGTGCCAGCGCGAGGGTTGAAGCTTTCTTT
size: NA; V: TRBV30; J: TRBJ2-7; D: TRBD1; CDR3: CAWSPGTGRWYEQYF; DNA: TGTGCCTGGAGCCCCGGGACAGGGCGTTGGTACGAGCAGTACTTC
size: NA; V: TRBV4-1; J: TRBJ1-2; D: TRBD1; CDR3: CASSQYSGQGADYGYTF; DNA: TGCGCCAGCAGCCAATATAGCGGACAGGGGGCTGACTATGGCTACACCTTC
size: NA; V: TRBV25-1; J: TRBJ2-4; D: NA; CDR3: CASSEAGPTENIQYF; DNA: TGTGCCAGCAGTGAAGCAGGACCGACAGAAAACATTCAGTACTTC
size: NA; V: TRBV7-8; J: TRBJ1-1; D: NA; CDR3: CASSFNRVGNTEAFF; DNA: TGTGCCAGCAGCTTTAACAGGGTAGGGAACACTGAAGCTTTCTTT
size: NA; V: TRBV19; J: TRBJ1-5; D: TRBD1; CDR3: CASSKDRELGQPQHF; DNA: TGTGCCAGTAGTAAAGACAGGGAACTGGGCCAGCCCCAGCATTTT
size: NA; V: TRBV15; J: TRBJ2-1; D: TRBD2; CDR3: CATSRGSPRGVGGEQFF; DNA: TGTGCCACCAGCAGAGGGTCCCCACGGGGGGTTGGGGGTGAGCAGTTCTTC
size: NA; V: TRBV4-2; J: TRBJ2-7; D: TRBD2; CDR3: CASSQAPSGANYEQYF; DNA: TGTGCCAGCAGCCAAGCCCCTAGCGGGGCTAACTACGAGCAGTACTTC
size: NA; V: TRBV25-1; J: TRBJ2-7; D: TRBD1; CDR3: CASRADRGGNEQYF; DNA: TGTGCCAGCAGGGCGGACAGGGGGGGAAACGAGCAGTACTTC
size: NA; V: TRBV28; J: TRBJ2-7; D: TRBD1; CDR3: CASSMSGTGQYEQYF; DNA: TGTGCCAGCAGTATGTCCGGGACAGGGCAATACGAGCAGTACTTC
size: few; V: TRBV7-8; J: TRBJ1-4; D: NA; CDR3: CASNSQGSGEKLFF; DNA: TGTGCCAGCAATTCTCAGGGTAGTGGGGAAAAACTGTTTTTT
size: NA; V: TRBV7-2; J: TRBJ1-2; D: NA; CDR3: CASSLIQHYGYTF; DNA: TGTGCCAGCAGCCTGATACAACACTATGGCTACACCTTC
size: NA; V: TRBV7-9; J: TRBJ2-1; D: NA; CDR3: CASSEWRGPHNEQFF; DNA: TGTGCCAGCAGCGAATGGCGGGGGCCCCACAATGAGCAGTTCTTC
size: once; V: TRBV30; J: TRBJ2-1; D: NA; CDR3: CAWSGVTYNEQFF; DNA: TGTGCCTGGAGCGGGGTGACCTACAATGAGCAGTTCTTC
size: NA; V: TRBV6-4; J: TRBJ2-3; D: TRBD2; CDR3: CASSQSGTSGWDSADTQYF; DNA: TGTGCCAGCAGCCAATCCGGGACTAGCGGTTGGGATAGCGCAGATACGCAGTATTTT
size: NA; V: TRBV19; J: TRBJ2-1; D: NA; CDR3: CASATTGTGSGRLSSYNEQFF; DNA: TGTGCCAGTGCTACGACCGGGACAGGGAGCGGGAGGTTAAGCTCCTACAATGAGCAGTTCTTC
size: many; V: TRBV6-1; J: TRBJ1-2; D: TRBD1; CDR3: CASSPQGASGYTF; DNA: TGTGCCAGCAGCCCTCAGGGGGCAAGTGGCTACACCTTC
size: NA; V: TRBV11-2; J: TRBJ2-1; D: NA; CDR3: CASSLARGVGNEQFF; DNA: TGTGCCAGCAGCTTAGCCAGGGGGGTCGGCAATGAGCAGTTCTTC
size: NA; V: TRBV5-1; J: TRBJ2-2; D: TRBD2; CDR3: CASSLEGTRRTGELFF; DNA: TGCGCCAGCAGCTTGGAGGGGACTAGGAGAACTGGGGAGCTGTTTTTT
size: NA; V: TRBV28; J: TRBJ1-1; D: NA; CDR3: CASSFGPPRDTEAFF; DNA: TGTGCCAGCAGTTTCGGGCCACCGAGGGACACTGAAGCTTTCTTT
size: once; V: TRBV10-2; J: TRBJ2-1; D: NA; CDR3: CASSESVRVQFF; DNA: TGCGCCAGCAGTGAGTCGGTCAGGGTGCAGTTCTTC